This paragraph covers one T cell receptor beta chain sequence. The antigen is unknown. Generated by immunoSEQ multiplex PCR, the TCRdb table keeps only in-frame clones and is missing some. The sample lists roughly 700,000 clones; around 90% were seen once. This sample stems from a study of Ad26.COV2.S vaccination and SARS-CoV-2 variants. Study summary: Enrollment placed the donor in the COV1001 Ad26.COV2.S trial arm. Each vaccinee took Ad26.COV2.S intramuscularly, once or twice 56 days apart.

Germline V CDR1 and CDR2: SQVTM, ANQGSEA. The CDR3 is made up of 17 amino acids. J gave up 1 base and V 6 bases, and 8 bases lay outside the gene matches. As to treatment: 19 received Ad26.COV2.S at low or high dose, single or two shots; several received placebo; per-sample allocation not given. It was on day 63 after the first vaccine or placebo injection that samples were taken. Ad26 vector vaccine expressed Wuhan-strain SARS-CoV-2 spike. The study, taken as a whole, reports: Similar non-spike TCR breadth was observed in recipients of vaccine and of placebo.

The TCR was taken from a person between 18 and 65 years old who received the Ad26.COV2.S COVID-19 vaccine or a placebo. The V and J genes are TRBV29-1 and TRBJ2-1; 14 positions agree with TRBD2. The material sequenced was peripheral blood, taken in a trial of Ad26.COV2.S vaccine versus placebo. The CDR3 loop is CSVPGTSGSGSYNEQFF. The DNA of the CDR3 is TGCAGCGTCCCCGGGACTAGCGGGAGCGGATCCTACAATGAGCAGTTCTTC.